Following are 23 T cell receptor beta chains from one sample sequenced in a study of blood T cell repertoires in COVID-19. Using immunoSEQ multiplex PCR, the repertoire was profiled, and TCRdb retains in-frame clones only, with some absent. The top ten clones hold roughly 6.2% of a sample with about 94,000 clones, roughly 84% of them seen once. Material: peripheral blood. The receptors here all came from a man aged 60-69 years with acute or convalescent COVID-19.

V and J are TRBV19 and TRBJ2-4, with 8 nucleotides matching TRBD1. The CDR3 loop spans 14 amino acids. Germline V gives CDR1 LNHDA, CDR2 SQIVND (reference sequence). Trimming took 5 bases from V and 8 from J; bases not matched to a gene: 8. The CDR3 DNA is TGTGCCAGTAGTTCCCGCAGGGGGCACGACATTCAGTACTTC. It is translated as CASSSRRGHDIQYF.

This sequence joins TRBV30 and TRBJ1-2, with 7 bases matching TRBD1. With V trimmed by 3 bases and J by 0 bases, 10 bases remained unmatched. In germline, CDR1 is GTSNPN, CDR2 SVGIG (reference sequence). The CDR3 consists of 16 residues. CDR3 protein: CAWSAGTATTNYGYTF. For the CDR3, the DNA is TGTGCCTGGAGCGCCGGGACAGCCACCACTAACTATGGCTACACCTTC.

The genes are TRBV19 and TRBJ1-2; 9 nucleotides align to TRBD1. The CDR3 extends over 14 amino acids. Germline loops: CDR1 LNHDA, CDR2 SQIVND (reference sequence). V was pared by 5 bases and J by 4 bases, with 5 bases of the junction left unmatched. CDR3 sequence reads: CASSPGQGFYGYTF. The CDR3 nucleotides are TGTGCCAGTAGTCCCGGACAGGGGTTCTATGGCTACACCTTC. The variable domain in full, completed from reference TRBV19 and TRBJ1-2, reads DGGITQSPKYLFRKEGQNVTLSCEQNLNHDAMYWYRQDPGQGLRLIYYSQIVNDFQKGDIAEGYSVSREKKESFPLTVTSAQKNPTAFYLCASSPGQGFYGYTFGSGTRLTVV.

Comment on this clone: The same CDR3 also results from other DNA sequences found in this sample. The CDR3 sequence is CASSMRGNSPLHF. The CDR3 DNA is TGTGCCAGTAGTATGAGGGGGAACTCACCCCTCCACTTT. The chain links TRBV19 to TRBJ1-6, with TRBD1 as a possible D gene (6 bases). V was pared by 3 bases and J by 10 bases, with 10 bases between. Germline CDR1 and CDR2: LNHDA and SQIVND (reference sequence). The CDR3 consists of 13 residues.

This clone is a singleton in its sample. The V and J genes are TRBV14 and TRBJ1-2; D gene uncertain. CDR1 SGHDN and CDR2 FVKESK come from the germline V gene. The V gene lost 5 bases and the J gene lost 4 bases, with 17 bases spanning the gap. This CDR3 comprises 15 residues. CDR3 protein: CASSADALGSYGYTF. DNA for the CDR3: TGTGCCAGCAGCGCCGACGCCCTCGGGAGCTATGGCTACACCTTC. Full variable domain (missing parts from reference TRBV14 and TRBJ1-2): EAGVTQFPSHSVIEKGQTVTLRCDPISGHDNLYWYRRVMGKEIKFLLHFVKESKQDESGMPNNRFLAERTGGTYSTLKVQPAELEDSGVYFCASSADALGSYGYTFGSGTRLTVV.

The chain employs TRBV6-5 and TRBJ1-2, with 7 bases that match TRBD1. V lost 0 bases, J lost 6 bases, and 4 bases stayed unmatched. Looked up from germline, CDR1 is MNHEY and CDR2 is SVGAGI. CDR3 length: 14 residues. CDR3 residues: CASSYSPGQDGYTF. CDR3 DNA: TGTGCCAGCAGTTACTCCCCAGGACAGGATGGCTACACCTTC.

The chain carries TRBV19 and TRBJ1-3; possibly TRBD1 for D (6 bases). There are 14 residues in the CDR3. Germline CDR1 and CDR2: LNHDA and SQIVND (reference sequence). The V end lost 10 bases, the J end lost 1 base, and 14 bases lay between the germline ends. The CDR3 loop is CATERGGSGNTIYF. For the CDR3, the DNA is TGTGCCACCGAAAGGGGGGGATCTGGAAACACCATATATTTT.

The chain is built from TRBV19 and TRBJ2-7, with 7 bases aligning to TRBD1. Germline V CDR1 and CDR2: LNHDA, SQIVND (reference sequence). The CDR3 totals 14 residues. Unmatched junction bases numbered 5, after V lost 3 bases and J lost 3 bases. CDR3 sequence: CASSMRPGGYEQYF. The CDR3 bases are TGTGCCAGTAGTATGAGGCCAGGGGGCTACGAGCAGTACTTC.

The chain is built from TRBV30 and TRBJ1-2; D possibly corresponds to TRBD1 (6 bases). Trimming took 1 base from V and 4 from J, leaving 13 bases between them. Germline CDR1 and CDR2: GTSNPN and SVGIG (reference sequence). This CDR3 has 14 residues. Here the CDR3 reads CAWSEMTGPYGYTF. The DNA for the CDR3 is TGTGCCTGGAGTGAGATGACAGGCCCCTATGGCTACACCTTC.

This sequence joins TRBV29-1 and TRBJ1-3; TRBD1 is a possible D gene (5 bases). V was shortened by 4 bases and J by 3 bases, with 7 bases between the two germline ends. This CDR3 comprises 12 residues. The germline gives CDR1 SQVTM, CDR2 ANQGSEA. CDR3 sequence: CSVGGDGNTIYF. The CDR3 bases are TGCAGCGTTGGGGGGGATGGAAACACCATATATTTT. The full variable domain, completed using reference TRBV29-1 and TRBJ1-3, is SAVISQKPSRDICQRGTSLTIQCQVDSQVTMMFWYRQQPGQSLTLIATANQGSEATYESGFVIDKFPISRPNLTFSTLTVSNMSPEDSSIYLCSVGGDGNTIYFGEGSWLTVV.

This chain connects TRBV18 to TRBJ1-1; tentatively, D is TRBD1 (5 bases). The V gene lost 3 bases and the J gene lost 2 bases, with 22 bases spanning the gap. The CDR3 covers 18 residues. From germline, CDR1 is KGHSH and CDR2 LQKENI. CDR3 loop: CASSPILINDRNNTEAFF. In DNA, the CDR3 is TGTGCCAGCTCACCTATACTTATAAACGACAGAAACAACACTGAAGCTTTCTTT.

This chain uses TRBV19 with TRBJ2-4; weak D call: TRBD1 (5 bases). CDR1 is LNHDA, CDR2 SQIVND, per germline (reference sequence). Between the trimmed V and J ends, which lost 4 bases and 7 bases, there was a span of 17 bases. The CDR3 extends over 15 amino acids. The DNA of the CDR3 is TGTGCCAGTAGTAGCCGCCAGGGCCCGATTAACATTCAGTACTTC. It yields the protein CASSSRQGPINIQYF.

This clone was seen only once. The chain is built from TRBV6-5 and TRBJ2-5, with TRBD1 as a possible D gene (6 bases). The germline gives CDR1 MNHEY, CDR2 SVGAGI. The germline V and J ends were trimmed by 6 bases and 2 bases, with 16 bases remaining between them. The CDR3 extends over 15 amino acids. CDR3 DNA sequence: TGTGCCAGCAGCTTGACCGGGACAAAGCAAGAGACCCAGTACTTC. This translates into CASSLTGTKQETQYF.

The table lists this clone with a few counts. This chain joins TRBV5-1 and TRBJ2-1, with 7 bases matching TRBD1. Germline V gene sequence: CDR1 SGHRS, CDR2 YFSETQ. The CDR3 sequence is 15 residues long. Trimming removed 4 bases from V and 7 bases from J; junction bases left unmatched: 11. The CDR3 spells CASSPVSTGQNEQFF. The CDR3 DNA follows: TGCGCCAGCAGCCCCGTCTCGACAGGGCAGAATGAGCAGTTCTTC.

The rearrangement uses TRBV4-3 and TRBJ1-6, with no clear D. CDR1 LGHNA and CDR2 YSLEER come from the germline V gene. V lost 2 bases to trimming and J lost 10 bases, with 15 bases between them. The length of the CDR3 is 15 residues. In nucleotides, the CDR3 is TGCGCCAGCAGCCAAAACAGCGGATTGGGGTCACCCCTCCACTTT. Protein product: CASSQNSGLGSPLHF.

The chain combines TRBV12-3 or TRBV12-4 with TRBJ2-7; no reliable D call. Trimming took 6 bases from V and 2 from J, leaving 11 bases between them. CDR3 length equals 13 residues. The CDR3 here is CASRSSGTYEQYF. CDR3 nucleotides: TGTGCCAGCAGGTCCTCTGGCACCTACGAGCAGTACTTC.

The chain's CDR3 is CASSPKLGQGPTEAFF. DNA for the CDR3: TGTGCCAGCAGCCCGAAATTGGGACAGGGGCCCACTGAAGCTTTCTTT. This chain joins TRBV11-1 and TRBJ1-1, with 10 bases fitting TRBD1. V dropped 5 bases and J dropped 4; count of bases not matched to a gene: 10. The CDR3 length is 16 residues. From germline, CDR1 is SGHAT and CDR2 FQDESV (reference sequence).

V gene TRBV4-1 combines with J gene TRBJ1-6, with 7 nucleotides matching TRBD1. Losses at the gene ends were 3 bases for V and 5 bases for J; bases not matched to a gene: 7. Germline lookup yields CDR1 MGHRA and CDR2 YSYEKL. The CDR3 runs 16 residues. CDR3 DNA sequence: TGCGCCAGCAGCCAGACAGGGTTTCCCAATAATTCACCCCTCCACTTT. Translation: CASSQTGFPNNSPLHF.

This chain uses TRBV11-2 with TRBJ1-1; 8 nucleotides match TRBD1. The V gene end was trimmed by 0 bases and the J gene end by 6 bases; junction bases not matched to a gene: 9. The CDR3 consists of 16 residues. In germline, CDR1 is SGHAT, CDR2 FQNNGV. The CDR3 DNA reads TGTGCCAGCAGCTTAGAACCGACAGGGGTAGTTGCTGAAGCTTTCTTT. Translation: CASSLEPTGVVAEAFF.

This clone appeared a single time. This chain links TRBV28 with TRBJ2-1; D is ambiguous. The length of the CDR3 is 11 residues. CDR1 is MDHEN and CDR2 is SYDVKM in the germline V gene. Trimming shortened V by 10 bases and J by 3 bases, and 7 bases separated the two germline ends. CDR3 protein: CATGLYNEQFF. DNA for the CDR3: TGTGCCACGGGTCTCTACAATGAGCAGTTCTTC.

This clone has at least ten counts. The chain joins TRBV19 to TRBJ2-1; D is perhaps TRBD2 (5 bases). The length of the CDR3 is 15 residues. CDR1 is LNHDA, CDR2 SQIVND, per germline (reference sequence). V lost 6 bases and J lost 5, with 17 bases in between. CDR3 DNA: TGTGCCAGTAGCAATGTAGGGAGAAGTGACAATGAGCAGTTCTTC. This encodes CASSNVGRSDNEQFF.

The rearrangement uses TRBV7-9 and TRBJ1-2; 8 bases line up with TRBD1. Germline CDR1 and CDR2: SEHNR and FQNEAQ (reference sequence). The CDR3 extends over 15 amino acids. With 5 bases clipped from V and 3 bases from J, the junction kept 8 bases outside the gene matches. The CDR3: CASSTLTGAYYGYTF. As DNA, the CDR3 is TGTGCCAGCAGCACCCTGACAGGGGCATACTATGGCTACACCTTC.

The rearrangement joins TRBV19 to TRBJ2-2; perhaps TRBD2 as D (6 bases). CDR1 and CDR2 (germline): LNHDA, SQIVND (reference sequence). The CDR3 loop spans 18 amino acids. V lost 6 bases to trimming and J lost 2 bases, with 22 bases between them. The CDR3 DNA reads as TGTGCCAGTAGCGGTCCCGGAGGGAAGCGGGTAAACACCGGGGAGCTGTTTTTT. It specifies CASSGPGGKRVNTGELFF.